This T cell receptor (beta chain) was profiled in a study of blood T cell repertoires in COVID-19. The overall study: Researchers got acute and convalescent COVID-19 samples from the United States, Italy and Spain. T cells, B-cell-depleted T cells, or PBMCs supplied cDNA or gDNA.

The authors' processing: Amplification with reference gene primers provided the estimates of nucleated cell counts. This table comes from immunoSEQ multiplex PCR, and its TCRdb copy is limited to in-frame clones, with some not included. V and J calls and clone size are as listed in that table; D and trimming were resolved from the DNA. The data contain just under 80,000 clones, less than 85% of them singletons. The V end lost 4 bases, the J end lost 5 bases, and 17 bases lay between the germline ends. In germline, CDR1 is LGHDT, CDR2 YNNKEL (reference sequence). This CDR3 contains 15 residues. The chain links TRBV3-1 (or the pseudogene TRBV3-2) to TRBJ1-1; D not resolved. Sequencing used peripheral blood. This TCR was sampled from a woman in her 70s with acute or convalescent COVID-19. The CDR3 sequence: CASSPYAEGGTEAFF. The CDR3, as DNA: TGTGCCAGCAGCCCTTATGCTGAGGGAGGGACTGAAGCTTTCTTT.